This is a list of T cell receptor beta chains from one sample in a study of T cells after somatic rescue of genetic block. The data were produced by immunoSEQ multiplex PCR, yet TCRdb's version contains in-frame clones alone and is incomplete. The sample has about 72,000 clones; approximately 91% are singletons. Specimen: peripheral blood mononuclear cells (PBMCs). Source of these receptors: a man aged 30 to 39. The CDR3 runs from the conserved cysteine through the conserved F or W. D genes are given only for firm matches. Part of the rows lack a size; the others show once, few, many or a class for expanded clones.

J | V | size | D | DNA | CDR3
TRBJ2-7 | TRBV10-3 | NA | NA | TGTGCCATCAGTGACACAGGGAGCTCCTACGAGCAGTACTTC | CAISDTGSSYEQYF
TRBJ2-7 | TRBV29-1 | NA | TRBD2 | TGCAGCGTTAGAGGGCGGGAGGGCCGATTCGAGCAGTACTTC | CSVRGREGRFEQYF
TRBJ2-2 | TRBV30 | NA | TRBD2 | TGTGCCTGGAGGGGAGGGGCTGGGACCGGGGAGCTGTTTTTT | CAWRGGAGTGELFF
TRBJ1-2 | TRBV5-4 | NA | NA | TGTGCCAGCAGCTTAGACAGTATCTATGGCTACACCTTC | CASSLDSIYGYTF
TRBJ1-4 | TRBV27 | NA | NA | TGTGCCAGCAGTTTCGCCGCAACTAATGAAAAACTGTTTTTT | CASSFAATNEKLFF
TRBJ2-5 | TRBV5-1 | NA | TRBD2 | TGCGCCAGCAGCTTGGTTGCAGCGGGAGTGGAGACCCAGTACTTC | CASSLVAAGVETQYF
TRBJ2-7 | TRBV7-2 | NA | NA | TGTGCCAGCAGCTTAAACCTCGCGGCGAGTACGCAGTACTTC | CASSLNLAASTQYF
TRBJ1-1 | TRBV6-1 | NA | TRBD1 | TGTGCCAGCAGCCCAACCCGGGACAGGGCGGCTTTCTTT | CASSPTRDRAAFF
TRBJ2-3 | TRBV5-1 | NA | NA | TGCGCCAGCAGCTTGGATACACCGCTGGAAGATACGCAGTATTTT | CASSLDTPLEDTQYF
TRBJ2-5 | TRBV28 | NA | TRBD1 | TGTGCCAGCAGTTTAGGGCCGACTACAGGGACAGGAGAGACCCAGTACTTC | CASSLGPTTGTGETQYF
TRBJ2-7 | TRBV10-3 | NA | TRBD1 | TGTGCCATCAGTGACAGGGGGAGCTCCTACGAGCAGTACTTC | CAISDRGSSYEQYF
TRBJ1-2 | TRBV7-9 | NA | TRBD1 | TGTGCCAGCAGCTTAGCGGGACAGGGAGTAGCTAACTATGGCTACACCTTC | CASSLAGQGVANYGYTF
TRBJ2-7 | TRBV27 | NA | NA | TGTGCCAGCAGTTTATCCCCGGAATACGAGCAGTACTTC | CASSLSPEYEQYF
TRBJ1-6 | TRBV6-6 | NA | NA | TGTGCCAGCAGTCACGCGAGTTCACCCCTCCACTTT | CASSHASSPLHF
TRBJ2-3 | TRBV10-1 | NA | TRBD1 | TGCGCCAGCAGTCCCCGGACAGGGTCAACGCAGTATTTT | CASSPRTGSTQYF
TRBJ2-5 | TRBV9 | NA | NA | TGTGCCAGCAGCGCCCCCAGGGAGACCCAGTACTTC | CASSAPRETQYF
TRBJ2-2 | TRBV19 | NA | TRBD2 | TGTGCCAGTAGGGTAGCGGGACCCACCGGGGAGCTGTTTTTT | CASRVAGPTGELFF
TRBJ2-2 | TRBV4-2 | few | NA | TGTGCCAGCAGCCAAGATTTGGGTTCGGCCGGGGAGCTGTTTTTT | CASSQDLGSAGELFF
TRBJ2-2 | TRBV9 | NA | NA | TGTGCCAGCAGCGTAGCGGGGATTACCGGGGAGCTGTTTTTT | CASSVAGITGELFF
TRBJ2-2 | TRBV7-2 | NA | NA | TGTGCCAGCAGCCCCAGGTCCGACCGAACCGGGGAGCTGTTTTTT | CASSPRSDRTGELFF
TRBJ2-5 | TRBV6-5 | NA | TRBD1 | TGTGCCAGCAGCTCGACAGGGGGTCGGGAGACCCAGTACTTC | CASSSTGGRETQYF
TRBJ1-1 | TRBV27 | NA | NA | TGTGCCAGCAGTTCGTCAAGGTTGAACACTGAAGCTTTCTTT | CASSSSRLNTEAFF
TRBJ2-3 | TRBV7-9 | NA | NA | TGTGCCAGCAGCTTAGGACAGCCAGGACAAGATACGCAGTATTTT | CASSLGQPGQDTQYF
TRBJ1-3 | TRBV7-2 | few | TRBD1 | TGTGCCAGCAGCTTAGGGACAGGGGGCGGAAACACCATATATTTT | CASSLGTGGGNTIYF
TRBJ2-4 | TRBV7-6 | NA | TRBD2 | TGTGCCAGCAGCCCCGCCCCGGGGGGGAACTTCTGGTACTTC | CASSPAPGGNFWYF
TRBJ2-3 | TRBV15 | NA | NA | TGTGCCACCAGCAGAGCACAGGGCTTTGGAGATACGCAGTATTTT | CATSRAQGFGDTQYF
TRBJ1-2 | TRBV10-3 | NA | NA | TGTGCCATCCCAGCCCCGGCTACCCTCTATGGCTACACCTTC | CAIPAPATLYGYTF
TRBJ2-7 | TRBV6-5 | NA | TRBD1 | TGTGCCAGCGGCCACACCGGACAGGACTTCTACGAGCAGTACTTC | CASGHTGQDFYEQYF
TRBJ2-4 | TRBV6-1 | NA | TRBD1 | TGTGCCAGCAGTGATCCGCTTATGGGTCAGGGGGCTTTCATTCAGTACTTC | CASSDPLMGQGAFIQYF
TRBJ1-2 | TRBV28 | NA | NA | TGTGCCAGCAGTTTGTGGGAGTATTATGGCTACACCTTC | CASSLWEYYGYTF
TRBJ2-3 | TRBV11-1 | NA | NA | TGTGCCAGCAGCTTGGAGCGGCCAACAGATACGCAGTATTTT | CASSLERPTDTQYF
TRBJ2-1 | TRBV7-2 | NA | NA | TGTGCCAGCAGCCTGTGGGGCAGCGGAGTAAGGGATGAGCAGTTCTTC | CASSLWGSGVRDEQFF
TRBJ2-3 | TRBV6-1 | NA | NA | TGTGCCAGCAGTGGGGAGCGCACAGATACGCAGTATTTT | CASSGERTDTQYF
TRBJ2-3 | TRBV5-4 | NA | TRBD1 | TGTGCCAGCAGCACGGACAGGGGCAGGACAGATACGCAGTATTTT | CASSTDRGRTDTQYF
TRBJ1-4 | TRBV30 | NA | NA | TGTGCCTGGAGTACGACAAGGGGGGCAACTAATGAAAAACTGTTTTTT | CAWSTTRGATNEKLFF
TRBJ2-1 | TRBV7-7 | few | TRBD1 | TGTGCTAGCAGCCAGGGACAGGGGACTGAGCAGTTCTTC | CASSQGQGTEQFF
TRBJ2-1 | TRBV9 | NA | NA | TGTGCCAGCAGCGTAGTGGGCATAAACAATGAGCAGTTCTTC | CASSVVGINNEQFF